This T cell receptor (beta chain) was sequenced in a study of blood T cell repertoires in COVID-19. The trim removed 6 bases at V and 8 bases at J, leaving 8 bases unmatched. The CDR3 length is 13 residues. Germline V gene data show CDR1 as MDHEN and CDR2 as SYDVKM. Data came from immunoSEQ multiplex PCR; TCRdb stores just in-frame clones and leaves some out. The table has about 140,000 clones, less than 80% seen once. This clone was counted between two and nine times. V and J are TRBV28 and TRBJ1-2, with TRBD1 matching over 8 bases. Sequencing used peripheral blood. This receptor was obtained from a woman older than 75 with active or convalescent COVID-19. The CDR3 nucleotides are TGTGCCAGCAGAAGGGACAGGTCCTTGGGCTACACCTTC. Protein: CASRRDRSLGYTF.